These 26 T cell receptor beta chains originate from one sample sequenced in a study of blood T cell repertoires in COVID-19. Sequencing used immunoSEQ multiplex PCR; TCRdb keeps in-frame clones, though not all of them. The table shows around 180,000 clones, with about 80% occurring only once. The sample was peripheral blood. The receptors derive from a human donor in a cohort sampled during active COVID-19.

The rearrangement links TRBV11-2 to TRBJ1-1, with 9 bases matching TRBD1. V was pared by 8 bases and J by 3 bases, with 4 bases of the junction left unmatched. The CDR3 runs 13 residues. Germline loops: CDR1 SGHAT, CDR2 FQNNGV. CDR3 DNA: TGTGCCAGCTCACAGGGGGCGTACACTGAAGCTTTCTTT. This codes for CASSQGAYTEAFF. Using reference TRBV11-2 and TRBJ1-1 for the parts outside the CDR3, the full variable domain is EAGVAQSPRYKIIEKRQSVAFWCNPISGHATLYWYQQILGQGPKLLIQFQNNGVVDDSQLPKDRFSAERLKGVDSTLKIQPAKLEDSAVYLCASSQGAYTEAFFGQGTRLTVV.

The CDR3 reads CSSQGGTEAFF. The CDR3 coding sequence is TGCAGCTCGCAGGGTGGTACTGAAGCTTTCTTT. The V and J genes are TRBV29-1 and TRBJ1-1; D perhaps matches TRBD1 (5 bases). This CDR3 comprises 11 residues. Germline assignment: CDR1 SQVTM and CDR2 ANQGSEA. With 8 bases removed from V and 5 bases from J, the gap between germline ends came to 12 bases.

The V gene is TRBV11-2, the J gene TRBJ2-3; 11 bases agree with TRBD2. In germline, CDR1 is SGHAT, CDR2 FQNNGV. CDR3 size: 19 residues. V shed 0 bases, J shed 5 bases, and the junction held 13 bases outside the gene matches. The CDR3 sequence: CASSLDELAGVLQGDTQYF. CDR3 sequence (DNA): TGTGCCAGCAGCTTAGATGAACTAGCGGGGGTCCTCCAGGGAGATACGCAGTATTTT.

This chain joins TRBV9 and TRBJ2-1, with 14 nucleotides matching TRBD2. This CDR3 region has 15 residues. CDR1 and CDR2 from the germline V gene are SGDLS and YYNGEE. V was pared by 3 bases and J by 8 bases, with 4 bases of the junction left unmatched. CDR3 region: CASSAGTSGGDEQFF. The CDR3 DNA is TGTGCCAGCAGCGCCGGGACTAGCGGGGGAGATGAGCAGTTCTTC.

About this clone: The same CDR3 is also encoded by other DNA sequences in this sample. The chain carries TRBV12-3 or TRBV12-4 and TRBJ2-5, with D unresolved. With 3 bases removed from V and 5 bases from J, the gap between germline ends came to 4 bases. CDR3 size: 11 residues. The CDR3: CASSLRETQYF. In DNA, the CDR3 is TGTGCCAGCAGTTTGAGGGAGACCCAGTACTTC.

The chain combines TRBV5-8 with TRBJ1-2, with D uncertain. Trimming shortened V by 0 bases and J by 7 bases, and 10 bases separated the two germline ends. The CDR3 has 13 amino acids. Germline V CDR1 and CDR2: SGHTS, YDEGEE. CDR3 in DNA: TGTGCCAGCAGCTTGGAGCCGGGGTCTGGCTACACCTTC. Protein product: CASSLEPGSGYTF. Filled out from reference TRBV5-8 and TRBJ1-2, the complete variable domain reads EAGVTQSPTHLIKTRGQQATLRCSPISGHTSVYWYQQALGLGLQFLLWYDEGEERNRGNFPPRFSGRQFPNYSSELNVNALELEDSALYLCASSLEPGSGYTFGSGTRLTVV.

This clone was observed once. The chain joins TRBV5-1 to TRBJ2-7; D perhaps matches TRBD1 (6 bases). CDR1 and CDR2 from the germline V gene are SGHRS and YFSETQ. The CDR3 has 13 residues. The germline V and J ends were trimmed by 2 bases and 1 base, with 7 bases remaining between them. The CDR3 DNA is TGCGCCAGCAGCTTTGGGACATCCTACGAGCAGTACTTC. Protein: CASSFGTSYEQYF. Combining the CDR3 with reference TRBV5-1 and TRBJ2-7 gives the whole variable domain KAGVTQTPRYLIKTRGQQVTLSCSPISGHRSVSWYQQTPGQGLQFLFEYFSETQRNKGNFPGRFSGRQFSNSRSEMNVSTLELGDSALYLCASSFGTSYEQYFGPGTRLTVT.

The chain combines TRBV7-9 with TRBJ1-4, with TRBD1 matching 7 bases. The CDR3 runs 15 residues. J gave up 2 bases and V 5 bases, and 5 bases lay outside the gene matches. The germline V gene encodes CDR1 SEHNR and CDR2 FQNEAQ (reference sequence). The DNA of the CDR3 is TGTGCCAGCAGCAAAACAGGGGCGACTAATGAAAAACTGTTTTTT. Its protein product is CASSKTGATNEKLFF.

The rearrangement uses TRBV6-6 and TRBJ1-2; D perhaps matches TRBD1 (5 bases). The CDR3 consists of 13 residues. V lost 6 bases and J 1 base, leaving 9 bases between the germline ends. Per germline, CDR1 MNHNY and CDR2 SVGAGI (reference sequence). CDR3 coding DNA: TGTGCCAGCAGGTCGACAGATAACTATGGCTACACCTTC. This encodes CASRSTDNYGYTF.

The J gene is TRBJ2-3, the V gene TRBV5-6; the match to TRBD2 covers 13 bases. This CDR3 region has 19 residues. Germline values: CDR1 SGHDT, CDR2 YYEEEE. Trimming cost V 4 bases and J 1 base; bases outside gene matches: 12. The CDR3 DNA follows: TGTGCCAGCAGCCCCGGCCCCCTACTAGCGGGGGGGGGCACAGATACGCAGTATTTT. This encodes CASSPGPLLAGGGTDTQYF.

J is TRBJ2-3 and V is TRBV6-5; TRBD2 matches 7 bases. The V and J ends lost 6 bases and 5 bases, in that order; junction bases with no gene match: 5. Germline CDR1 and CDR2: MNHEY and SVGAGI. CDR3 length equals 13 residues. CDR3 in DNA: TGTGCCAGCAGCCTAGCGGTAGAAGATACGCAGTATTTT. Protein product: CASSLAVEDTQYF.

The chain combines TRBV13 with TRBJ2-7, with 8 bases aligning to TRBD1. Per germline, CDR1 PRHDT and CDR2 FYEKMQ (reference sequence). V was pared by 4 bases and J by 11 bases, with 4 bases of the junction left unmatched. The CDR3 contains 11 residues. DNA for the CDR3: TGTGCCAGCAGCTCCGGACAGGGAGAGTACTTC. It is translated as CASSSGQGEYF.

This clone was observed once. This chain joins TRBV27 and TRBJ1-6; no clear D. CDR1 and CDR2 from the germline V gene are MNHEY and SMNVEV (reference sequence). The CDR3 is made up of 18 amino acids. Trimming pared 5 bases from V and 4 bases from J, leaving 21 bases between. The CDR3 here is CASSSRRAGGYYNSPLHF. For the CDR3, the DNA is TGTGCCAGCAGTAGCCGAAGGGCAGGAGGGTATTATAATTCACCCCTCCACTTT.

The gene calls are TRBV12-3 or TRBV12-4 and TRBJ1-4, with D unresolved. CDR3 length: 13 residues. The V end was cut by 7 bases, the J end by 3 bases, with 9 bases between. The chain's CDR3 is CASKLGPNEKLFF. The CDR3 DNA sequence: TGTGCCAGCAAACTAGGGCCTAATGAAAAACTGTTTTTT.

This chain links TRBV2 with TRBJ2-3; the match to TRBD2 covers 7 bases. CDR1 is SNHLY and CDR2 is FYNNEI in the germline V gene. This CDR3 has 15 residues. V lost 6 bases and J lost 2; bases outside the gene matches: 8. The CDR3: CASRSSRGDTDTQYF. The CDR3 region has the DNA TGTGCCAGCAGATCCTCCCGGGGGGACACAGATACGCAGTATTTT.

The chain employs TRBV4-2 and TRBJ1-4, with TRBD1 identical over 11 bases. V lost 0 bases, J lost 6 bases, and 3 bases stayed unmatched. The CDR3 has 16 residues. Germline V gene data show CDR1 as LGHNA and CDR2 as YNFKEQ. The DNA of the CDR3 is TGTGCCAGCAGCCAAGATCGGACAGGGGGCGATGAAAAACTGTTTTTT. It specifies CASSQDRTGGDEKLFF.

V gene TRBV7-9 combines with J gene TRBJ2-7, with a tentative D call TRBD2 (8 bases). Germline V gene sequence: CDR1 SEHNR, CDR2 FQNEAQ (reference sequence). The CDR3 extends over 18 amino acids. V was trimmed by 2 bases and J by 3 bases, leaving 23 bases between them. CDR3 loop: CASSLSHIGRGHLYEQYF. CDR3 nucleotide sequence: TGTGCCAGCAGCTTATCCCACATCGGGAGGGGGCACCTCTACGAGCAGTACTTC.

The chain links TRBV19 to TRBJ1-2; the D gene is possibly TRBD1 (6 bases). The CDR3 totals 13 residues. The germline V gene encodes CDR1 LNHDA and CDR2 SQIVND (reference sequence). V gave up 5 bases and J gave up 7 bases, with 14 bases separating them. CDR3 in DNA: TGTGCCAGTAGTGGGTACAGGGACGGTGGCTACACCTTC. As protein: CASSGYRDGGYTF.

The chain employs TRBV5-6 and TRBJ2-6, with 10 bases lining up with TRBD1. Germline V gene sequence: CDR1 SGHDT, CDR2 YYEEEE. The CDR3 loop spans 16 amino acids. V lost 3 bases to trimming and J lost 4 bases; unmatched junction nucleotides: 4. Here the CDR3 DNA reads TGTGCCAGCAGCTGGGACAGGGGTTCAGGGGCCAACGTCCTGACTTTC. Translated, it gives CASSWDRGSGANVLTF.

The chain carries TRBV7-9 and TRBJ1-3, with D tentatively TRBD1 (6 bases). V was clipped by 4 bases and J by 2 bases, with 6 bases between them. Germline V gene data show CDR1 as SEHNR and CDR2 as FQNEAQ (reference sequence). The CDR3 is 13 residues long. The CDR3 loop is CASSYRAGNTIYF. The DNA of the CDR3 is TGTGCCAGCAGCTACAGGGCTGGAAACACCATATATTTT.

The chain employs TRBV5-6 and TRBJ1-5; no clear D. Germline CDR1 and CDR2: SGHDT and YYEEEE. Trimming removed 2 bases at V and 7 bases at J, with 13 bases between. The length of the CDR3 is 14 residues. CDR3 nucleotide sequence: TGTGCCAGCAGCTTCGGGGTGGGAGGGCAGCCCCAGCATTTT. It translates to CASSFGVGGQPQHF.

The V and J genes are TRBV16 and TRBJ1-1, with D possibly being TRBD1 (6 bases). Per germline, CDR1 KGHSY and CDR2 FQNENV. The germline V and J ends were trimmed by 0 bases and 4 bases, with 12 bases remaining between them. CDR3 length: 15 amino acids. This chain's CDR3 is CASSQSGGVATEAFF. As DNA, the CDR3 is TGTGCCAGCAGCCAATCAGGGGGGGTGGCCACTGAAGCTTTCTTT.

This chain uses TRBV30 with TRBJ2-7; weak D call: TRBD1 (6 bases). V was clipped by 4 bases and J by 1 base, with 11 bases between them. Germline V gives CDR1 GTSNPN, CDR2 SVGIG (reference sequence). There are 13 residues in the CDR3. In DNA form, the CDR3 reads TGTGCCTGGACTCGGCAGGGGTCCTACGAGCAGTACTTC. It encodes CAWTRQGSYEQYF.

This sequence joins TRBV2 and TRBJ1-4; the D is unclear. Germline V gene sequence: CDR1 SNHLY, CDR2 FYNNEI. CDR3 length equals 13 residues. Trimming stripped 6 bases from V and 8 bases from J, with 13 bases between. CDR3 loop: CASRELPGEKLFF. CDR3 DNA: TGTGCCAGCAGGGAATTACCCGGGGAAAAACTGTTTTTT.

This chain connects TRBV25-1 to TRBJ2-7, with a possible D match to TRBD1 (6 bases). The CDR3 loop spans 15 amino acids. V was clipped by 2 bases and J by 4 bases, with 15 bases between them. Germline-derived CDR1 and CDR2 are MGHDK and SYGVNS. The CDR3 DNA reads as TGTGCCAGCAGTGAAGTAGGTGACAGGAGGTACGAGCAGTACTTC. This encodes CASSEVGDRRYEQYF.

The chain carries TRBV10-3 and TRBJ1-4; TRBD1 might be the D (6 bases). This CDR3 is 16 amino acids long. In germline, CDR1 is ENHRY, CDR2 SYGVKD. V dropped 3 bases and J dropped 4 bases, with 15 bases sitting between them. This chain's CDR3 is CAISDRGARDNEKLFF. CDR3 sequence (DNA): TGTGCCATCAGTGATCGGGGGGCCAGGGATAATGAAAAACTGTTTTTT.